This T cell receptor beta chain derives from a study of T cell clonotyping in hematopoietic cell transplantation. Here immunoSEQ multiplex PCR was the method, and the copy in TCRdb shows in-frame clones only, minus some. The sample lists approximately 46,000 clones, approximately 90% occurring once. Germline V gene data show CDR1 as MNHEY and CDR2 as SVGAGI. After removal of 5 bases from V and 2 bases from J, the junction contained 6 bases not matched to a gene. The CDR3 extends over 15 amino acids. Time point denoted: recipient sample about 28 days before transplant, after cytoreduction. To note about this clone: Its cognate antigen is unknown.

Study results and caveats: CD4 and CD8 repertoire contributions could not be separated without sorting.

This receptor was identified in a man in his fifties or sixties with biphenotypic leukemia. Some clones in this sample may be carry-over from other donors' samples. The sample in question was peripheral blood mononuclear cells, obtained before stem cell transplant. This chain uses TRBV6-5 with TRBJ2-1; TRBD1 matches at 7 bases. CDR3 loop: CASSHDRDPYNEQFF. In DNA, the CDR3 is TGTGCCAGCAGTCACGACAGGGACCCCTACAATGAGCAGTTCTTC.